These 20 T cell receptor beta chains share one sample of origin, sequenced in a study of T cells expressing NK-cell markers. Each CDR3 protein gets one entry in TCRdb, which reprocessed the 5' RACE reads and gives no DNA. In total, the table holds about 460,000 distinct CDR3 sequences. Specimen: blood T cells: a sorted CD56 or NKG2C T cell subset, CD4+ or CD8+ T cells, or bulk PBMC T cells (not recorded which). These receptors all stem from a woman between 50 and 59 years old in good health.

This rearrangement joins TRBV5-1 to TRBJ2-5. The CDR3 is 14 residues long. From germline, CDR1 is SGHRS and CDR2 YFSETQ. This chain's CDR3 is CASSLSLLQETQYF.

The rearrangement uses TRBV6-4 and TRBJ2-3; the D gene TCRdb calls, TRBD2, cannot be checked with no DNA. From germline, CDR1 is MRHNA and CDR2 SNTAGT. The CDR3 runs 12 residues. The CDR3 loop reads CASKNEAGTQYF.

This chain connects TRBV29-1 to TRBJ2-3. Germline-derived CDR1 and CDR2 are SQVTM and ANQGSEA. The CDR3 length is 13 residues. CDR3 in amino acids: CSVGYLQADTQYF.

The chain's CDR3 is CATSDLLGGYTF. This chain links TRBV24-1 with TRBJ1-2. In germline, CDR1 is KGHDR, CDR2 SFDVKD. The CDR3 has 12 amino acids.

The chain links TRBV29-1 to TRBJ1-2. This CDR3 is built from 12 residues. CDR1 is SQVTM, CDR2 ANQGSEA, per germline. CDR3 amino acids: CSVEEPNYGYTF.

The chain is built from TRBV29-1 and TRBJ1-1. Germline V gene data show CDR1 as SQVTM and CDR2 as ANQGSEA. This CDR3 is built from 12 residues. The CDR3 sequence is CSAQAGNTEAFF.

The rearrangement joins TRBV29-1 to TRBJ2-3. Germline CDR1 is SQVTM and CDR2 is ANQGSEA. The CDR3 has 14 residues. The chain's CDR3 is CSSNGGALTDTQYF.

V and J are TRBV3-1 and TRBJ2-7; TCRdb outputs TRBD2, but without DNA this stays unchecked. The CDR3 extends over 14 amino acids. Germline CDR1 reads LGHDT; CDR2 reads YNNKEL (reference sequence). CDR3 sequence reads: CASRPGTSGNEQYF.

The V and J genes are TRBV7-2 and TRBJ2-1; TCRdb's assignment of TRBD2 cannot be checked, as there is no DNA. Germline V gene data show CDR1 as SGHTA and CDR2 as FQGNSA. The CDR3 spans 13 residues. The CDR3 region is CASSVIAGYEQFF.

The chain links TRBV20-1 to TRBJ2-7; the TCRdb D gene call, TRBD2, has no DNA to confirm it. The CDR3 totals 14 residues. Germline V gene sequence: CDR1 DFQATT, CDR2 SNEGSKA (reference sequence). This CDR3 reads CSASLLAESYEQYF.

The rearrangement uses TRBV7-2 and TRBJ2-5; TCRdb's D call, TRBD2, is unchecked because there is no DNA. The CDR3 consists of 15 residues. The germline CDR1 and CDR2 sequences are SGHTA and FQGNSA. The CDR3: CASSLAFGRQETQYF.

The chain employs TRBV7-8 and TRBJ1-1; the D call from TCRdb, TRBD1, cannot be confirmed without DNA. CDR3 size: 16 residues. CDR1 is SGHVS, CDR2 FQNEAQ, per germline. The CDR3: CASSPGAYRGWTEAFF.

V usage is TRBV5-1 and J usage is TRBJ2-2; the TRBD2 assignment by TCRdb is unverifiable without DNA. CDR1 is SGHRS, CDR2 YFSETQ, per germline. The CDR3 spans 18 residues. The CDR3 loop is CASSFVLAGSLNTGELFF.

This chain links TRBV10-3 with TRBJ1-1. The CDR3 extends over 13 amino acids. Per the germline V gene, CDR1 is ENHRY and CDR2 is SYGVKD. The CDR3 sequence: CATSPGQHTEAFF.

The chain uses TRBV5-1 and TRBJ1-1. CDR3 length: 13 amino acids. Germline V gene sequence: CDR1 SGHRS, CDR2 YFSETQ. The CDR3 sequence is CASSLRFDTEAFF.

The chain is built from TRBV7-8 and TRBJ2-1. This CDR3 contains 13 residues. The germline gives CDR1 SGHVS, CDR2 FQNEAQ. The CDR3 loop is CATEPSGYNEQFF.

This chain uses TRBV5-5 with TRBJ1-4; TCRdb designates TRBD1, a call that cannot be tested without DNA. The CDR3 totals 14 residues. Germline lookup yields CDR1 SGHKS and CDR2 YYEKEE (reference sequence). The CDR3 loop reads CASTGTSTNEKLFF. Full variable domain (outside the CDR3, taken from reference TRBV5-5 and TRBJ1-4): DAGVTQSPTHLIKTRGQQVTLRCSPISGHKSVSWYQQVLGQGPQFIFQYYEKEERGRGNFPDRFSARQFPNYSSELNVNALLLGDSALYLCASTGTSTNEKLFFGSGTQLSVL.

This CDR3 reads CASSLIGLAGGRMDNEQFF. V is TRBV27 and J is TRBJ2-1; TCRdb calls TRBD2, which cannot be checked without DNA. This CDR3 has 19 amino acids. Germline lookup yields CDR1 MNHEY and CDR2 SMNVEV (reference sequence).

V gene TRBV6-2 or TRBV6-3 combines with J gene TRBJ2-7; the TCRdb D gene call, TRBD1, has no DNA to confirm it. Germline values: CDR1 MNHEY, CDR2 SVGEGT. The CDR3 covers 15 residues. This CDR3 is CASTSPGRDIYEQYF.

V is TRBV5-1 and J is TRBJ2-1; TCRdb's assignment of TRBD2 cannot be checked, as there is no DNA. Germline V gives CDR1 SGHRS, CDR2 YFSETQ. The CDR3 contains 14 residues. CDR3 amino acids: CASSSLATYNEQFF.